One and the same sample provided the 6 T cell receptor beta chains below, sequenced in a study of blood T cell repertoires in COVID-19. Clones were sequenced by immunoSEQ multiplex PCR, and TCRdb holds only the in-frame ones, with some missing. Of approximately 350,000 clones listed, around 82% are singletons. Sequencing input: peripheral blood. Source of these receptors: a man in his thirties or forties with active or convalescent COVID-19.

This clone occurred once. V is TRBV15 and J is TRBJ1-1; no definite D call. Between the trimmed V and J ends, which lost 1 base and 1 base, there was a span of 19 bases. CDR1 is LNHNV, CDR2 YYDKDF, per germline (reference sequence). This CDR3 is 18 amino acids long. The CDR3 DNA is TGTGCCACCAGCAGAGGACTCCGCCGCCTAACCGGGAACACTGAAGCTTTCTTT. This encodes CATSRGLRRLTGNTEAFF.

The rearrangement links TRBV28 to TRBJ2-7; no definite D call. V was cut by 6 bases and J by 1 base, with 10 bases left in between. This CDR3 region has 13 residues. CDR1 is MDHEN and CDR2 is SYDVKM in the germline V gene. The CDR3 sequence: CASRAPTSYEQYF. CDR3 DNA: TGTGCCAGCAGAGCCCCCACTTCCTACGAGCAGTACTTC. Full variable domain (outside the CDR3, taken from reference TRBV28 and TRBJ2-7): DVKVTQSSRYLVKRTGEKVFLECVQDMDHENMFWYRQDPGLGLRLIYFSYDVKMKEKGDIPEGYSVSREKKERFSLILESASTNQTSMYLCASRAPTSYEQYFGPGTRLTVT.

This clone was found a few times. CDR3 region: CASSLVAGNNQPQHF. The CDR3, as DNA: TGTGCCAGCAGCTTAGTGGCGGGAAACAATCAGCCCCAGCATTTT. The V gene is TRBV7-2, the J gene TRBJ1-5; D uncertain. Germline-derived CDR1 and CDR2 are SGHTA and FQGNSA. The CDR3 is made up of 15 amino acids. V was clipped by 1 base and J by 3 bases, with 10 bases between them. Based on the CDR3 plus reference TRBV7-2 and TRBJ1-5, the full variable domain is GAGVSQSPSNKVTEKGKDVELRCDPISGHTALYWYRQSLGQGLEFLIYFQGNSAPDKSGLPSDRFSAERTGGSVSTLTIQRTQQEDSAVYLCASSLVAGNNQPQHFGDGTRLSIL.

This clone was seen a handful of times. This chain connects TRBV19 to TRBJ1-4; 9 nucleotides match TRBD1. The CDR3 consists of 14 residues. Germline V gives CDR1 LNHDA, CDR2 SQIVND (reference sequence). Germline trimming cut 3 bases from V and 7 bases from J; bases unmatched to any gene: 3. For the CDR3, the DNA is TGTGCCAGTAGTATTTTGGACAGGGGTGAAAAACTGTTTTTT. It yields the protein CASSILDRGEKLFF.

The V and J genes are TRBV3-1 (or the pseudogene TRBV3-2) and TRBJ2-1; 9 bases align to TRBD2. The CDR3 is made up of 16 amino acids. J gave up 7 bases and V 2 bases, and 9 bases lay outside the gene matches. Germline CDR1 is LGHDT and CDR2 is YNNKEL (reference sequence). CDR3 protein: CASSQTKRGVGNEQFF. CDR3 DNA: TGTGCCAGCAGCCAAACCAAGCGGGGGGTTGGGAATGAGCAGTTCTTC.

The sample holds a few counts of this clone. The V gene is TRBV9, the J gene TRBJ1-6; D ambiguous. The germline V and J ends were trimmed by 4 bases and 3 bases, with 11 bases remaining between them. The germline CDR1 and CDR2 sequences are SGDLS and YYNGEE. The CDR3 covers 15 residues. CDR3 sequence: CASSPIGSYNSPLHF. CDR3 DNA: TGTGCCAGCAGCCCTATAGGGAGCTATAATTCACCCCTCCACTTT.